This TCR beta chain was sequenced in a study of T cell responses to AZD1222 COVID-19 vaccine. Findings and caveats of the study: Spike-specific TCR depth and breadth grew after two AZD1222 doses. Across spike, vaccine-associated CD4 TCRs were found, dominant at 160-218 and 743-854. The donors showed a predominance of white British ancestry and of females, with possible underestimation of clonal diversity.

V was cut by 4 bases and J by 0 bases, with 8 bases left in between. Germline V gene lookup returns CDR1 SGHKS and CDR2 YYEKEE (reference sequence). CDR3 size: 13 residues. A note on this clone: The target antigen is unknown.

The method was immunoSEQ multiplex PCR; TCRdb's version includes in-frame clones alone and lacks a portion of them. The table lists around 150,000 clones, around 90% of them singletons. The sample was peripheral blood, taken on day 0 of AZD1222 vaccination. This chain connects TRBV5-5 to TRBJ2-7; D is unclear. The sequence came from an adult in good health. The CDR3 region has the DNA TGTGCCAGCAGCCTGACTTTCTCCTACGAGCAGTACTTC. The encoded protein is CASSLTFSYEQYF.